Below are 28 T cell receptor beta chains sequenced from a single sample in a study of immune evolution from preneoplasia to lung adenocarcinoma. Sequencing was performed with immunoSEQ multiplex PCR; in TCRdb, only in-frame clones are kept and a portion is missing. Counted here are some 5,100 clones, 81% occurring once; the ten biggest clones make up around 9.6%. The specimen sequenced was FFPE normal lung tissue adjacent to the tumor. The source is a person aged 50 to 70 with lung adenocarcinoma.

This chain links TRBV6-5 with TRBJ2-5, with TRBD2 matching 8 bases. Germline CDR1 MNHEY, CDR2 SVGAGI. J lost 5 bases, V lost 5 bases, and 10 bases had no gene match. This CDR3 spans 15 amino acids. The CDR3 nucleotides read TGTGCCAGCAGTATCCGGAGGACTAGCCCCGAGACCCAGTACTTC. It yields the protein CASSIRRTSPETQYF.

The chain is built from TRBV19 and TRBJ1-4; possibly TRBD1 for D (6 bases). Germline CDR1 LNHDA, CDR2 SQIVND (reference sequence). The CDR3 has 15 residues. Trimming removed 0 bases from V and 8 bases from J, with 13 bases in between. The CDR3 nucleotides are TGTGCCAGTAGTATAGAGTGGGGGCCCGGGGAAAAACTGTTTTTT. Its translation: CASSIEWGPGEKLFF.

The chain employs TRBV28 and TRBJ2-5; D uncertain. The V end lost 2 bases, the J end lost 0 bases, and 13 bases lay between the germline ends. CDR1 and CDR2 (germline): MDHEN, SYDVKM. There are 16 residues in the CDR3. CDR3 coding DNA: TGTGCCAGCAGTTTACGCCGCCAAAACTACCAAGAGACCCAGTACTTC. Translating it yields CASSLRRQNYQETQYF. Filled out from reference TRBV28 and TRBJ2-5, the complete variable domain reads DVKVTQSSRYLVKRTGEKVFLECVQDMDHENMFWYRQDPGLGLRLIYFSYDVKMKEKGDIPEGYSVSREKKERFSLILESASTNQTSMYLCASSLRRQNYQETQYFGPGTRLLVL.

The chain uses TRBV19 and TRBJ2-7; 9 bases match TRBD2. The CDR3 spans 15 residues. V trimming: 6 bases; J trimming: 10 bases; junction bases outside the gene matches: 16. From germline, CDR1 is LNHDA and CDR2 SQIVND (reference sequence). CDR3 protein: CASSPYSSGGSKQYF. DNA for the CDR3: TGTGCCAGTAGCCCCTACTCAAGCGGGGGGTCTAAACAGTACTTC.

J is TRBJ2-3 and V is TRBV30; possibly TRBD2 for D (6 bases). This CDR3 has 14 amino acids. The germline CDR1 and CDR2 sequences are GTSNPN and SVGIG (reference sequence). V was pared by 3 bases and J by 4 bases, with 14 bases between. The CDR3 DNA is TGTGCCTGGAGCGGAGGGCCATCTTCAGATACGCAGTATTTT. Residues: CAWSGGPSSDTQYF.

A few counts support this clone. J is TRBJ1-5 and V is TRBV6-1, with D hard to call. In germline, CDR1 is MNHNS, CDR2 SASEGT. Deletions cut 5 bases from V and 3 bases from J, with 5 bases between. The CDR3 has 12 residues. DNA of the CDR3: TGTGCCAGCAGTAAGGACAATCAGCCCCAGCATTTT. Translating gives CASSKDNQPQHF.

The rearrangement joins TRBV7-8 to TRBJ1-2; 7 positions match TRBD1. The germline V gene encodes CDR1 SGHVS and CDR2 FQNEAQ. The CDR3 spans 14 residues. V lost 5 bases, J lost 2 bases, and 5 bases stayed unmatched. The CDR3 DNA follows: TGTGCCAGCAGCGGAGGGGGCGCAAACTATGGCTACACCTTC. Translation: CASSGGGANYGYTF.

V is TRBV7-3 and J is TRBJ2-2; the match to TRBD1 covers 8 bases. The germline CDR1 and CDR2 sequences are SGHTA and FQGTGA. The CDR3 has 15 amino acids. J was trimmed by 7 bases and V by 5 bases; bases with no gene match: 9. The CDR3 here is CASSPGAGGGGELFF. In nucleotides, the CDR3 is TGTGCCAGCAGCCCTGGGGCAGGGGGCGGCGGGGAGCTGTTTTTT.

The chain uses TRBV29-1 and TRBJ2-7; TRBD1 matches at 10 bases. The CDR3 length is 15 residues. The germline V gene encodes CDR1 SQVTM and CDR2 ANQGSEA. V shed 6 bases, J shed 2 bases, and the junction held 10 bases outside the gene matches. DNA for the CDR3: TGCAGCGTCACTGGTGGACAGGGGGATCCCTACGAGCAGTACTTC. Translation gives CSVTGGQGDPYEQYF.

This chain uses TRBV6-5 with TRBJ2-1; 10 nucleotides align to TRBD2. V was clipped by 2 bases and J by 8 bases; unmatched bases: 9. The CDR3 length is 16 residues. Germline V gene data show CDR1 as MNHEY and CDR2 as SVGAGI. DNA of the CDR3: TGTGCCAGCAGTTACCTGGCTAGCGGGAGTATGGATGAGCAGTTCTTC. Its translation is CASSYLASGSMDEQFF.

The chain employs TRBV5-1 and TRBJ2-5; no clear D gene. CDR3 length: 12 residues. Germline V gives CDR1 SGHRS, CDR2 YFSETQ. V lost 4 bases to trimming and J lost 5 bases, with 9 bases between them. As DNA, the CDR3 is TGCGCCAGCAGCCTCCAAGGGGAGACCCAGTACTTC. Encoded protein: CASSLQGETQYF.

CDR3 sequence reads: CASSLVGLSGGSYEQYF. CDR3 bases: TGTGCCAGCAGCTTAGTAGGACTATCGGGAGGGTCCTACGAGCAGTACTTC. The V call is TRBV11-3, the J call TRBJ2-7; 8 nucleotides line up with TRBD2. V lost 1 base, J lost 1 base, and 9 bases stayed unmatched. Germline V lookup: CDR1 SGHNT, CDR2 YENEEA. This CDR3 has 17 residues.

The chain employs TRBV7-2 and TRBJ2-6; 10 nucleotides match TRBD1. J was trimmed by 4 bases and V by 6 bases; bases with no gene match: 9. Germline-derived CDR1 and CDR2 are SGHTA and FQGNSA. CDR3 length: 17 amino acids. CDR3 DNA: TGTGCCAGCAGAACCGGGACAGGGGTATCGGGGGCCAACGTCCTGACTTTC. It encodes CASRTGTGVSGANVLTF.

This sequence joins TRBV6-5 and TRBJ1-4; the D gene is possibly TRBD1 (6 bases). Germline CDR1 MNHEY, CDR2 SVGAGI. Trimming took 7 bases from V and 1 from J, leaving 7 bases between them. The CDR3 totals 13 residues. The CDR3 is CASKGGTNEKLFF. The CDR3 region has the DNA TGTGCCAGCAAAGGGGGAACTAATGAAAAACTGTTTTTT.

V usage is TRBV15 and J usage is TRBJ2-7; possible D gene TRBD2, 6 bases. CDR1 is LNHNV, CDR2 YYDKDF, per germline (reference sequence). This CDR3 is built from 17 residues. V was trimmed by 0 bases and J by 1 base, leaving 16 bases between them. The CDR3 is CATSRDWRAGRSYEQYF. The CDR3 DNA follows: TGTGCCACCAGCAGAGATTGGAGGGCAGGTCGATCCTACGAGCAGTACTTC.

The V call is TRBV2, the J call TRBJ2-7; the D gene is possibly TRBD2 (5 bases). Germline V gene lookup returns CDR1 SNHLY and CDR2 FYNNEI. The ends were cut back, 7 bases at V and 9 bases at J, with 19 bases in the middle. The CDR3 consists of 13 residues. The CDR3 here is CASKLGLLSRQYF. DNA for the CDR3: TGTGCCAGCAAACTAGGACTCCTCTCTCGGCAGTACTTC.

This clone appeared once. J is TRBJ2-3 and V is TRBV5-1; D is undetermined. Germline V gene lookup returns CDR1 SGHRS and CDR2 YFSETQ. V lost 4 bases and J 5 bases, leaving 11 bases between the germline ends. This CDR3 is built from 13 residues. The CDR3 coding sequence is TGCGCCAGCAGCAAGGGCCAGGAAGATACGCAGTATTTT. It yields the protein CASSKGQEDTQYF.

The gene calls are TRBV7-8 and TRBJ2-1; 9 positions agree with TRBD1. From germline, CDR1 is SGHVS and CDR2 FQNEAQ. This CDR3 is 14 amino acids long. V trimming: 7 bases; J trimming: 6 bases; junction bases outside the gene matches: 7. CDR3: CASTEGQGFNEQFF. In DNA, the CDR3 is TGTGCCAGCACCGAAGGACAGGGGTTCAATGAGCAGTTCTTC.

This clone was detected only a few times. This chain uses TRBV5-1 with TRBJ1-5, with D tentatively TRBD1 (6 bases). The CDR3 is 15 residues long. Trimming removed 4 bases from V and 8 bases from J, with 19 bases in between. Germline-derived CDR1 and CDR2 are SGHRS and YFSETQ. The CDR3 protein is CASSPLGGPGEPQHF. DNA for the CDR3: TGCGCCAGCAGCCCCTTGGGGGGCCCAGGTGAGCCCCAGCATTTT.

This rearrangement joins TRBV7-2 to TRBJ2-3; D may be TRBD2 (5 bases). The CDR3 contains 15 residues. Germline lookup yields CDR1 SGHTA and CDR2 FQGNSA. Trimming removed 5 bases from V and 4 bases from J, with 16 bases in between. CDR3 sequence reads: CASSPGLRNADTQYF. As DNA, the CDR3 is TGTGCCAGCAGCCCCGGACTTCGGAATGCAGATACGCAGTATTTT.

This rearrangement joins TRBV4-1 to TRBJ2-3; 7 bases map to TRBD2. Germline V gene data show CDR1 as MGHRA and CDR2 as YSYEKL. V shed 2 bases and J 2 bases; nucleotides not matched to a gene: 13. The CDR3 contains 18 residues. CDR3 nucleotides: TGCGCCAGCAGCCAAAACCCCCCGGCTAGCGGTTCCACAGATACGCAGTATTTT. It is translated as CASSQNPPASGSTDTQYF.

V is TRBV5-4 and J is TRBJ2-5; TRBD2 matches 11 bases. Trimming removed 4 bases from V and 6 bases from J; junction bases left unmatched: 8. The germline V gene has CDR1 SGHNT and CDR2 YYREEE (reference sequence). The CDR3 totals 15 residues. Written as DNA, the CDR3 is TGTGCCAGCAGCAGTAGCGGGGGGGCTGCAAAGACCCAGTACTTC. Encoded protein: CASSSSGGAAKTQYF. The whole variable domain, filled in from reference TRBV5-4 and TRBJ2-5, reads ETGVTQSPTHLIKTRGQQVTLRCSSQSGHNTVSWYQQALGQGPQFIFQYYREEENGRGNFPPRFSGLQFPNYSSELNVNALELDDSALYLCASSSSGGAAKTQYFGPGTRLLVL.

The chain couples TRBV7-9 to TRBJ2-5, with 7 bases matching TRBD1. The V and J ends lost 5 bases and 2 bases, in that order; junction bases with no gene match: 5. Germline CDR1 is SEHNR and CDR2 is FQNEAQ (reference sequence). The length of the CDR3 is 14 residues. Here the CDR3 DNA reads TGTGCCAGCAGCCAGGGACAGATACAAGAGACCCAGTACTTC. It yields the protein CASSQGQIQETQYF.

This sequence joins TRBV20-1 and TRBJ2-7; D may match TRBD1 or TRBD2 (5 bases each). This CDR3 has 11 residues. The germline V gene encodes CDR1 DFQATT and CDR2 SNEGSKA (reference sequence). The V and J ends lost 2 bases and 6 bases respectively, with 8 bases between them. Here the CDR3 reads CSARWDREQYF. Here the CDR3 DNA reads TGCAGTGCTAGATGGGACCGCGAGCAGTACTTC.

V is TRBV7-8 and J is TRBJ2-7; the match to TRBD2 covers 15 bases. Trimming at V came to 1 base and at J to 2 bases, leaving 3 bases not matched to a gene. Germline V gene lookup returns CDR1 SGHVS and CDR2 FQNEAQ. This CDR3 comprises 17 residues. The CDR3 is CASSLVGTSGRTYEQYF. In nucleotides, the CDR3 is TGTGCCAGCAGCTTAGTAGGGACTAGCGGGAGGACCTACGAGCAGTACTTC.

The rearrangement joins TRBV7-8 to TRBJ2-7, with no clear D. The ends were cut back, 3 bases at V and 3 bases at J, with 6 bases in the middle. CDR1 and CDR2 (germline): SGHVS, FQNEAQ. The CDR3 spans 12 residues. Here the CDR3 DNA reads TGTGCCAGCAGCTTCGCCGGCTACGAGCAGTACTTC. This codes for CASSFAGYEQYF.

The V call is TRBV9, the J call TRBJ2-3; TRBD1 aligns across 7 bases. Germline V lookup: CDR1 SGDLS, CDR2 YYNGEE. The CDR3 runs 17 residues. V lost 4 bases, J lost 5 bases, and 16 bases stayed unmatched. The CDR3 sequence: CASSTTDRPQAEDTQYF. CDR3 DNA: TGTGCCAGCAGCACTACGGACAGGCCCCAAGCCGAAGATACGCAGTATTTT.

The chain carries TRBV4-2 and TRBJ1-4; TRBD1 agrees at 11 bases. CDR3 length: 16 residues. CDR1 is LGHNA, CDR2 YNFKEQ, per germline. Germline trimming cut 4 bases from V and 3 bases from J; bases unmatched to any gene: 4. CDR3 sequence (DNA): TGTGCCAGCAGCCCCGGGACAGGGGGGGCTAATGAAAAACTGTTTTTT. Translated: CASSPGTGGANEKLFF.